This T cell receptor beta chain is drawn from a study of CD8+ T cells in alopecia areata. With regard to this clone: Its antigen is unidentified.

General study points: Scalp sequencing also captures normal skin's resident alphabeta T cells.

CDR3 length equals 15 residues. V was clipped by 5 bases and J by 10 bases; unmatched bases: 9. Per the germline V gene, CDR1 is SGHAT and CDR2 is FQNNGV. cDNA reverse transcribed from extracted RNA served as the sequencing template. Profiling relied on immunoSEQ multiplex PCR, and the TCRdb table lists in-frame clones only, not all of them. The table shows roughly 250,000 clones, with roughly two thirds occurring only once. Sequencing used CD4+ T cells sorted from blood, obtained at week 0. The chain couples TRBV11-2 to TRBJ2-1, with 12 bases identical to TRBD2. The TCR was taken from a human donor with alopecia areata. The CDR3: CASSPGLAGREEQFF. In DNA form, the CDR3 reads TGTGCCAGCAGCCCGGGACTAGCGGGCAGAGAAGAGCAGTTCTTC.